A single sample gave rise to the 21 T cell receptor beta chains below, sequenced in a study of shared clonotypes between healthy human individuals. The method was immunoSEQ multiplex PCR; TCRdb's version includes in-frame clones alone and lacks a portion of them. The sample records about 610,000 clones, roughly 97% being singletons. The source material was naive CD4+ T cells sorted from blood. Subset: CD45RA+ positively selected. The receptors come from a woman younger than 45 in good health.

V and J are TRBV2 and TRBJ2-5, with TRBD1 identical over 7 bases. The J call is in doubt because the DNA end fits TRBJ2-7 better. The germline V gene encodes CDR1 SNHLY and CDR2 FYNNEI. This CDR3 spans 13 amino acids. The CDR3 loop reads CASSDRGSFEQYF. Written as DNA, the CDR3 is TGTGCCAGCAGTGACAGGGGGTCTTTCGAGCAGTACTTC.

This clone was observed once. The chain links TRBV28 to TRBJ2-7; 8 nucleotides line up with TRBD1. The CDR3 has 14 amino acids. Germline V gene data show CDR1 as MDHEN and CDR2 as SYDVKM. After removal of 5 bases from V and 3 bases from J, the junction contained 6 bases not matched to a gene. As DNA, the CDR3 is TGTGCCAGCAGTAGGGGGACAGGTGACTACGAGCAGTACTTC. It specifies CASSRGTGDYEQYF. Filled out from reference TRBV28 and TRBJ2-7, the complete variable domain reads DVKVTQSSRYLVKRTGEKVFLECVQDMDHENMFWYRQDPGLGLRLIYFSYDVKMKEKGDIPEGYSVSREKKERFSLILESASTNQTSMYLCASSRGTGDYEQYFGPGTRLTVT.

In regard to this clone: The sample carries other DNA sequences with the same CDR3. The chain employs TRBV7-2 and TRBJ2-1; D tentatively reads TRBD1 or TRBD2 (6 bases each). The germline gives CDR1 SGHTA, CDR2 FQGNSA. CDR3 size: 15 residues. The ends were cut back, 1 base at V and 5 bases at J, with 12 bases in the middle. CDR3 sequence: CASSLVGGANNEQFF. In DNA, the CDR3 is TGTGCCAGCAGCTTAGTCGGGGGCGCCAACAATGAGCAGTTCTTC.

J is TRBJ1-2 and V is TRBV7-8, with D maybe TRBD1 (6 bases). Germline V gene sequence: CDR1 SGHVS, CDR2 FQNEAQ. V lost 4 bases and J lost 7, with 19 bases in between. This CDR3 has 15 residues. The CDR3 coding sequence is TGTGCCAGCAGCTCTAACAGGGTCTTTAGTGGTGGCTACACCTTC. Protein sequence: CASSSNRVFSGGYTF. Variable domain in full (rest from reference TRBV7-8 and TRBJ1-2): GAGVSQSPRYKVAKRGQDVALRCDPISGHVSLFWYQQALGQGPEFLTYFQNEAQLDKSGLPSDRFFAERPEGSVSTLKIQRTQQEDSAVYLCASSSNRVFSGGYTFGSGTRLTVV.

The chain combines TRBV10-3 with TRBJ2-1, with 11 positions matching TRBD2. This CDR3 contains 15 residues. CDR1 and CDR2 from the germline V gene are ENHRY and SYGVKD. The V gene end was trimmed by 6 bases and the J gene end by 4 bases; junction bases not matched to a gene: 5. CDR3 loop: CAIRNSGREYNEQFF. The CDR3 DNA reads TGTGCCATCAGAAATAGCGGGAGGGAATACAATGAGCAGTTCTTC.

V and J are TRBV11-3 and TRBJ2-1, with TRBD2 matching over 8 bases. V shed 1 base and J 4 bases; nucleotides not matched to a gene: 6. In germline, CDR1 is SGHNT, CDR2 YENEEA. The CDR3 length is 16 residues. CDR3 DNA: TGTGCCAGCAGCTTAGGGGGGACTAGAGGGTACAATGAGCAGTTCTTC. As protein: CASSLGGTRGYNEQFF.

This rearrangement joins TRBV6-6 to TRBJ2-5; D possibly corresponds to TRBD2 (5 bases). CDR1 is MNHNY and CDR2 is SVGAGI in the germline V gene (reference sequence). This CDR3 is 14 amino acids long. V lost 2 bases, J lost 2 bases, and 9 bases lay in between. CDR3 residues: CASSYTGSQETQYF. In nucleotides, the CDR3 is TGTGCCAGCAGTTACACGGGATCACAAGAGACCCAGTACTTC.

This chain connects TRBV6-5 to TRBJ2-7; D is uncertain. Germline V gene lookup returns CDR1 MNHEY and CDR2 SVGAGI. This CDR3 is built from 12 residues. Trimming left V 6 bases short and J 6 bases short, with 12 bases between. CDR3 bases: TGTGCCAGCAGCCCTATGTGGGGCGAGCAGTACTTC. This translates into CASSPMWGEQYF.

The chain is built from TRBV28 and TRBJ1-3, with D tentatively TRBD1 (6 bases). Germline assignment: CDR1 MDHEN and CDR2 SYDVKM. Trimming shortened V by 7 bases and J by 3 bases, and 13 bases separated the two germline ends. The CDR3 contains 14 residues. Here the CDR3 DNA reads TGTGCCAGCACCAACAGGGTGGATGGAAACACCATATATTTT. This gives the protein CASTNRVDGNTIYF. Together with reference TRBV28 and TRBJ1-3, the CDR3 gives the full variable domain: DVKVTQSSRYLVKRTGEKVFLECVQDMDHENMFWYRQDPGLGLRLIYFSYDVKMKEKGDIPEGYSVSREKKERFSLILESASTNQTSMYLCASTNRVDGNTIYFGEGSWLTVV.

The chain has TRBV28 and TRBJ1-1; a weak D match, TRBD1 (6 bases). V was clipped by 5 bases and J by 6 bases, with 13 bases between them. Looked up from germline, CDR1 is MDHEN and CDR2 is SYDVKM. CDR3 length: 13 amino acids. This CDR3 is CASSARTVAEAFF. DNA of the CDR3: TGTGCCAGCAGTGCAAGGACAGTTGCTGAAGCTTTCTTT.

The CDR3 nucleotides read TGTGCCAGCAGCTTACCCGGGGCCAACGTCCTGACTTTC. Residues: CASSLPGANVLTF. This chain joins TRBV11-3 and TRBJ2-6; D is unresolved. Trimming left V 2 bases short and J 4 bases short, with 3 bases between. The CDR3 consists of 13 residues. Germline-derived CDR1 and CDR2 are SGHNT and YENEEA.

The V call is TRBV19, the J call TRBJ2-7; 9 nucleotides match TRBD2. CDR3 length equals 15 residues. Germline V gene lookup returns CDR1 LNHDA and CDR2 SQIVND (reference sequence). V lost 4 bases to trimming and J lost 2 bases; unmatched junction nucleotides: 6. The CDR3 DNA is TGTGCCAGTAGTACCTTTGCGGGGGGGACCTACGAGCAGTACTTC. Translated, it gives CASSTFAGGTYEQYF. The whole variable domain, remainder taken from reference TRBV19 and TRBJ2-7, is DGGITQSPKYLFRKEGQNVTLSCEQNLNHDAMYWYRQDPGQGLRLIYYSQIVNDFQKGDIAEGYSVSREKKESFPLTVTSAQKNPTAFYLCASSTFAGGTYEQYFGPGTRLTVT.

The rearrangement uses TRBV29-1 and TRBJ2-3; 11 positions agree with TRBD2. The CDR3 runs to 13 residues. J was trimmed by 4 bases and V by 4 bases; bases with no gene match: 1. Germline CDR1 reads SQVTM; CDR2 reads ANQGSEA. The CDR3: CSVVAGGADTQYF. Here the CDR3 DNA reads TGCAGCGTTGTAGCGGGAGGGGCAGATACGCAGTATTTT.

This chain joins TRBV4-2 and TRBJ1-5; 9 bases match TRBD1. The trim removed 4 bases at V and 0 bases at J, leaving 19 bases unmatched. Germline values: CDR1 LGHNA, CDR2 YNFKEQ. The CDR3 sequence is 21 residues long. The CDR3 protein is CASSPGTGRWGPGNSNQPQHF. DNA of the CDR3: TGTGCCAGCAGCCCCGGGACAGGGCGGTGGGGTCCGGGGAATAGCAATCAGCCCCAGCATTTT.

The chain carries TRBV6-6 and TRBJ1-5; a possible D gene is TRBD1 (6 bases). The CDR3 spans 16 residues. Looked up from germline, CDR1 is MNHNY and CDR2 is SVGAGI (reference sequence). The V end was cut by 7 bases, the J end by 5 bases, with 21 bases between. CDR3 amino acids: CASTTTHGQIHQPQHF. CDR3 DNA sequence: TGTGCCAGCACGACCACCCACGGACAGATTCATCAGCCCCAGCATTTT.

This chain uses TRBV10-3 with TRBJ1-5; D gene unclear. CDR3 length: 14 amino acids. Germline CDR1 reads ENHRY; CDR2 reads SYGVKD. Trimming removed 6 bases at V and 5 bases at J, with 14 bases between. The CDR3 loop is CAISRAGGDQPQHF. The CDR3 nucleotides read TGTGCCATCAGCCGGGCCGGAGGAGATCAGCCCCAGCATTTT.

V gene TRBV5-4 combines with J gene TRBJ1-3, with 7 bases identical to TRBD1. CDR3 length: 14 amino acids. Germline V gene sequence: CDR1 SGHNT, CDR2 YYREEE (reference sequence). The V and J ends lost 1 base and 4 bases, in that order; junction bases with no gene match: 2. The CDR3 region is CASSLKGGGNTIYF. The CDR3 nucleotides read TGTGCCAGCAGCTTGAAAGGGGGCGGAAACACCATATATTTT.

This clone was recorded once. The chain joins TRBV28 to TRBJ1-5; 7 bases are a match to TRBD1. Unmatched junction bases numbered 5, after V lost 6 bases and J lost 3 bases. Germline V CDR1 and CDR2: MDHEN, SYDVKM. The CDR3 length is 14 residues. CDR3 in DNA: TGTGCCAGCAGCATTACAGGGGTCAATCAGCCCCAGCATTTT. Protein: CASSITGVNQPQHF.

The V gene is TRBV2, the J gene TRBJ1-5; D remains ambiguous. In germline, CDR1 is SNHLY, CDR2 FYNNEI. V gave up 0 bases and J gave up 7 bases, with 7 bases separating them. This CDR3 has 13 residues. The CDR3 DNA reads as TGTGCCAGCAGTGAAGCACTTTACCAGCCCCAGCATTTT. Amino acid sequence: CASSEALYQPQHF.

The V gene is TRBV6-6, the J gene TRBJ1-5; D gene unclear. The CDR3 consists of 14 residues. Trimming removed 0 bases from V and 5 bases from J, with 8 bases in between. Germline V gene data show CDR1 as MNHNY and CDR2 as SVGAGI (reference sequence). CDR3 protein: CASSYSTVHQPQHF. The CDR3, as DNA: TGTGCCAGCAGTTACTCGACTGTTCATCAGCCCCAGCATTTT.

The rearrangement links TRBV28 to TRBJ2-7, with 8 bases identical to TRBD1. The CDR3 sequence is 14 residues long. From germline, CDR1 is MDHEN and CDR2 SYDVKM. With V trimmed by 3 bases and J by 3 bases, 4 bases remained unmatched. The CDR3 nucleotides are TGTGCCAGCAGTTTTCACGACAGGGGCTACGAGCAGTACTTC. This codes for CASSFHDRGYEQYF.